This T cell receptor (beta chain) was sequenced in a study of blood T cell repertoires in COVID-19. Study summary: Sites in the United States, Italy and Spain provided acute and convalescent COVID-19 samples.

Original handling: Amplification of reference gene primers was used by the study to estimate nucleated cell counts. Produced via immunoSEQ multiplex PCR; TCRdb's table is partial and in-frame only. Clone size and the V and J calls come from that table; the DNA yielded D and trimming. The sample shows about 200,000 clones, around 85% of them seen only once. The CDR3 sequence is 15 residues long. The V gene end was trimmed by 4 bases and the J gene end by 4 bases; junction bases not matched to a gene: 7. Germline CDR1 SQVTM, CDR2 ANQGSEA. Residents of 24 US areas, aged roughly 18 to 89 years, made up the participants. Participants' own reports of clinical history determined their cohort assignment.

The rearrangement uses TRBV29-1 and TRBJ2-5; 12 bases are a match to TRBD2. The sequenced sample consisted of PBMCs or T cells enriched from blood (not recorded which). This sequence was found in a middle-aged woman with acute COVID-19. The CDR3 here is CSVGLAGGLGETQYF. The CDR3 region has the DNA TGCAGCGTTGGCCTAGCGGGAGGGCTGGGAGAGACCCAGTACTTC.